A single sample gave rise to the 27 T cell receptor beta chains below, sequenced in a study of CXCR3-negative and CXCR3-positive naive CD8 T cells. cDNA libraries for TRB were generated by 5' RACE incorporating UMI labels. TCRdb re-called the 5' RACE reads and gives one entry per CDR3 protein, without DNA. This listing includes 80,000 to 100,000 distinct CDR3 sequences. These receptors are not linked to any known antigen. Points from the study as a whole: Researchers report that CXCR3-positive naive cells carry more hydrophobic TRB CDR3s than CXCR3-negative naive cells.

Source material: naive CXCR3+ CD8+ T cells from blood. The sample's subset: CD45RO-CCR7+CD27+CD95- naive CD8+ T cells expressing CXCR3 (TNR3+). These receptors all stem from a human donor in good health. Some clones in this sample may be carry-over from other donors' samples.

The V call is TRBV7-7, the J call TRBJ2-7; as DNA is missing, the TRBD2 call by TCRdb cannot be tested. CDR1 is SSHAT and CDR2 is FNYEAQ in the germline V gene (reference sequence). The CDR3 length is 13 residues. The chain's CDR3 is CASSPGLASEQYF.

The chain couples TRBV28 to TRBJ2-1; there is no DNA to check the TCRdb D call of TRBD1. In germline, CDR1 is MDHEN, CDR2 SYDVKM. There are 14 residues in the CDR3. The chain's CDR3 is CASSLHRVLNEQFF.

V and J are TRBV12-3 or TRBV12-4 and TRBJ2-5. The CDR3 consists of 12 residues. CDR3: CASSLRPVAQYF.

The chain couples TRBV29-1 to TRBJ2-7; checking the TCRdb D call of TRBD2 is not possible without DNA. This CDR3 is 14 amino acids long. From germline, CDR1 is SQVTM and CDR2 ANQGSEA. The CDR3: CSVAAGIGSYEQYF.

The genes are TRBV19 and TRBJ2-7; the D gene TCRdb calls, TRBD1, cannot be checked with no DNA. The CDR3 consists of 14 residues. Germline CDR1 is LNHDA and CDR2 is SQIVND (reference sequence). CDR3: CASSAGDAAYEQYF.

V is TRBV12-3 or TRBV12-4 and J is TRBJ2-1; TCRdb's D gene call, TRBD1, goes unchecked for lack of DNA. The length of the CDR3 is 12 residues. The CDR3: CASSDPGNEQFF.

The chain joins TRBV7-2 to TRBJ2-1; TCRdb's D call of TRBD2 is untestable without DNA. CDR1 SGHTA and CDR2 FQGNSA come from the germline V gene. This CDR3 is 15 amino acids long. CDR3 sequence reads: CASSPGLAGNNEQFF.

This rearrangement joins TRBV27 to TRBJ2-7. This CDR3 contains 13 residues. Germline V gene sequence: CDR1 MNHEY, CDR2 SMNVEV (reference sequence). CDR3 loop: CASSYGPGYEQYF.

This chain joins TRBV10-3 and TRBJ1-1. The germline gives CDR1 ENHRY, CDR2 SYGVKD. The CDR3 loop spans 13 amino acids. This CDR3 is CAISERGETEAFF.

The chain uses TRBV4-1 and TRBJ2-5. The CDR3 is 14 amino acids. Germline values: CDR1 MGHRA, CDR2 YSYEKL. The CDR3 reads CASSQETPEETQYF.

CDR3 protein: CASSQDGRGDEQFF. This rearrangement joins TRBV4-3 to TRBJ2-1; TCRdb's D call, TRBD1, is unchecked because there is no DNA. In germline, CDR1 is LGHNA, CDR2 YSLEER. The CDR3 consists of 14 residues.

The chain carries TRBV23-1 and TRBJ2-2. TRBV23-1 is known as an ORF, though its function is uncertain. This CDR3 is built from 16 residues. This CDR3 is CASSQSIDANTGELFF.

J is TRBJ2-3 and V is TRBV9; the TCRdb D gene call, TRBD2, has no DNA to confirm it. CDR3 length: 16 residues. CDR1 and CDR2 (germline): SGDLS, YYNGEE. The CDR3 loop reads CASSVLAGGPGDTQYF.

This CDR3 reads CASSPGPRQGAPKGQPQHF. V is TRBV21-1 and J is TRBJ1-5; the TRBD1 assignment by TCRdb is unverifiable without DNA. TRBV21-1 constitutes a pseudogene. The CDR3 is 19 residues long.

This chain uses TRBV5-1 with TRBJ2-2; the D call from TCRdb, TRBD1, cannot be confirmed without DNA. CDR1 is SGHRS, CDR2 YFSETQ, per germline. The CDR3 has 15 residues. The CDR3 here is CASSLFQGNTGELFF. Full variable domain (remainder filled in from reference TRBV5-1 and TRBJ2-2): KAGVTQTPRYLIKTRGQQVTLSCSPISGHRSVSWYQQTPGQGLQFLFEYFSETQRNKGNFPGRFSGRQFSNSRSEMNVSTLELGDSALYLCASSLFQGNTGELFFGEGSRLTVL.

The chain uses TRBV28 and TRBJ2-5; TCRdb designates TRBD2, a call that cannot be tested without DNA. CDR1 and CDR2 from the germline V gene are MDHEN and SYDVKM. The CDR3 contains 16 residues. The CDR3 region is CASSLSQREGLETQYF.

The CDR3 sequence is CSAQTLNSYEQYF. The chain combines TRBV20-1 with TRBJ2-7. In germline, CDR1 is DFQATT, CDR2 SNEGSKA (reference sequence). The length of the CDR3 is 13 residues.

This sequence joins TRBV4-2 and TRBJ2-1; TCRdb outputs TRBD1, but without DNA this stays unchecked. The germline V gene encodes CDR1 LGHNA and CDR2 YNFKEQ. This CDR3 spans 14 amino acids. The CDR3 spells CASRRQGQGNEQFF.

V and J are TRBV2 and TRBJ2-3; as DNA is missing, the TRBD2 call by TCRdb cannot be tested. The CDR3 loop spans 15 amino acids. CDR1 and CDR2 (germline): SNHLY, FYNNEI. The CDR3 is CASSEASGIGDTQYF.

The chain recombines TRBV29-1 with TRBJ1-2. CDR1 and CDR2 from the germline V gene are SQVTM and ANQGSEA. The CDR3 has 12 amino acids. The CDR3 loop reads CSVEGQGNGYTF.

The chain couples TRBV19 to TRBJ1-1; TCRdb proposes TRBD1, but this gene call is untestable without DNA. The CDR3 sequence is 15 residues long. CDR1 is LNHDA and CDR2 is SQIVND in the germline V gene (reference sequence). The CDR3 region is CASSIARTGNDEAFF.

J is TRBJ2-7 and V is TRBV7-8; the TCRdb D gene call, TRBD2, has no DNA to confirm it. The germline V gene encodes CDR1 SGHVS and CDR2 FQNEAQ. The CDR3 spans 17 residues. CDR3 region: CASSLGVAGPLPYEQYF.

The chain is built from TRBV4-1 and TRBJ2-7; the D call of TRBD1 rests on TCRdb alone, since no DNA is present to check it. This CDR3 comprises 16 residues. Germline loops: CDR1 MGHRA, CDR2 YSYEKL. This chain's CDR3 is CASSQEGTGSSYEQYF.

The rearrangement links TRBV29-1 to TRBJ2-5; checking the TCRdb D call of TRBD2 is not possible without DNA. The CDR3 extends over 14 amino acids. Germline V gene lookup returns CDR1 SQVTM and CDR2 ANQGSEA. CDR3 region: CSVEVAGGQETRYF. Complete variable domain (other parts from reference TRBV29-1 and TRBJ2-5): SAVISQKPSRDICQRGTSLTIQCQVDSQVTMMFWYRQQPGQSLTLIATANQGSEATYESGFVIDKFPISRPNLTFSTLTVSNMSPEDSSIYLCSVEVAGGQETRYFGPGTRLLVL.

The V and J genes are TRBV29-1 and TRBJ2-7. The length of the CDR3 is 13 residues. Looked up from germline, CDR1 is SQVTM and CDR2 is ANQGSEA. The CDR3 sequence is CSVQGQENYEQYF.

This sequence joins TRBV28 and TRBJ2-5; TCRdb calls TRBD2, which cannot be checked without DNA. Germline loops: CDR1 MDHEN, CDR2 SYDVKM. CDR3 length equals 14 residues. CDR3 protein: CASSFQGGVETQYF. Combining the CDR3 with reference TRBV28 and TRBJ2-5 gives the whole variable domain DVKVTQSSRYLVKRTGEKVFLECVQDMDHENMFWYRQDPGLGLRLIYFSYDVKMKEKGDIPEGYSVSREKKERFSLILESASTNQTSMYLCASSFQGGVETQYFGPGTRLLVL.

The CDR3 sequence: CASSSAGRAFYEQYF. The V call is TRBV7-9, the J call TRBJ2-7; TCRdb's D call of TRBD2 is untestable without DNA. This CDR3 spans 15 amino acids. The V gene's germline CDR1 is SEHNR and CDR2 FQNEAQ (reference sequence).